This is a list of T cell receptor beta chains from one sample in a study of breast tumors, draining lymph nodes, adjacent tissues. TCRdb ran MiXCR on the multiplex PCR reads and lists one entry per CDR3 protein. Among about 230,000 distinct CDR3 sequences listed, about 30% were seen once. The specimen was axillary lymph node tissue. The receptors were gathered from a female donor with breast cancer. Some clones in this sample may be carry-over from other donors' samples. CDR3s include the opening cysteine and the closing phenylalanine or tryptophan. A D gene is named only where the DNA matches it firmly. Only part of the rows carry a size: once, few, many, or a class if the clone is expanded.

d_call	clone_size	v_call	j_call	cdr3_nt	cdr3_aa
TRBD1	-	TRBV11-2	TRBJ2-2	TGTGCCAGCAGCTTAGATCAGTGGGGACAGGGGGAGCTGTTTTTT	CASSLDQWGQGELFF
TRBD1	-	TRBV29-1	TRBJ1-5	TGCAGCGTTCAAACAGGGGTCGTGTTAGGGACAGGATCCCAAGAGCCCCAGCATTTT	CSVQTGVVLGTGSQEPQHF
TRBD1	many	TRBV3-1	TRBJ2-3	TGTGCCAGTAGATACAGGGGAGATACGCAGTATTTT	CASRYRGDTQYF
-	many	TRBV30	TRBJ1-2	TGTGCCTGGAGTTTCGGGGGGACGGATAACTATGGCTACACCTTC	CAWSFGGTDNYGYTF
TRBD1	many	TRBV6-1	TRBJ2-7	TGTGCCAGCAGTCCGCGGACAGGGGCAAACTACGAGCAGTACTTC	CASSPRTGANYEQYF
TRBD2	many	TRBV19	TRBJ2-7	TGTGCCAGTAAAGGTTGGACTAGCGGGAACTACGAGCAGTACTTC	CASKGWTSGNYEQYF
-	many	TRBV30	TRBJ2-7	TGTGCCGGGGCTAGCGCGCAATTTCCCTACGAGCAGTACTTC	CAGASAQFPYEQYF
TRBD2	many	TRBV19	TRBJ2-7	TGTGCCAGTAGTATAGTACCGGCTAGCGGGATCCTTTCTTTCTACGAGCAGTACTTC	CASSIVPASGILSFYEQYF
-	-	TRBV12-5	TRBJ1-6	TGTGCTAGTGGTTTCGGCCTTTTCTATAATTCACCCCTCCACTTT	CASGFGLFYNSPLHF
-	many	TRBV4-3	TRBJ1-5	TGCGCCAGCAGCCAAGAGACAGGACAGCCCCAGCATTTT	CASSQETGQPQHF
-	few	TRBV11-2	TRBJ2-7	TGTGCCAGCAGCTTGACAATGGGACCGCTCCCCACCTACGAGCAGTACTTC	CASSLTMGPLPTYEQYF
-	many	TRBV14	TRBJ1-5	TGTGCCAGCAGCCAACAGCCGGGACTGAACAATCAGCCCCAGCATTTT	CASSQQPGLNNQPQHF
TRBD1	few	TRBV27	TRBJ1-5	TGTGCCAGCAGTTGGACAGGCGGCTACCAGCCCCAGCATTTT	CASSWTGGYQPQHF
-	many	TRBV9	TRBJ2-2	TGTGCCAGCAGCGTAGTAGTTGACACCGGGGAGCTGTTTTTT	CASSVVVDTGELFF
TRBD2	many	TRBV20-1	TRBJ2-7	TGCAGTGCTAGACTAGCGGGCCCCTACGAGCAGTACTTC	CSARLAGPYEQYF
TRBD1	many	TRBV14	TRBJ2-1	TGTGCCAGCAGCCAAGACCGGGACAGGGGATCCAATGAGCAGTTCTTC	CASSQDRDRGSNEQFF
-	many	TRBV18	TRBJ1-6	TGTGCCAGCTCACCATCGGACGGAAATAATTCACCCCTCCACTTT	CASSPSDGNNSPLHF
-	many	TRBV5-1	TRBJ2-5	TGTGCCAGCAGCTTAGCTGGGGGGGAGACCCAGTACTTC	CASSLAGGETQYF
TRBD2	many	TRBV12-3/TRBV12-4	TRBJ2-1	TGTGCCAGCAGTTTAGCGGCGGGAGGCCTCTCCTACAATGAGCAGTTCTTC	CASSLAAGGLSYNEQFF
TRBD1	many	TRBV6-5	TRBJ1-6	TGTGCCAGCAGTTGGGGGACAGGGTTGGGTGATTCACCCCTCCACTTT	CASSWGTGLGDSPLHF
-	many	TRBV11-2	TRBJ2-1	TGTGCCAGCAGCACACTAGCATATGAGCAGTTCTTC	CASSTLAYEQFF
TRBD2	many	TRBV27	TRBJ2-7	TGTGCCAGCAGTTTGTCAAGCGGGACTGCCTACGAGCAGTACTTC	CASSLSSGTAYEQYF
TRBD2	many	TRBV29-1	TRBJ2-5	TGCAGCGTCAGCGTGCGGGGGCCTACTAGCGGGAGAGAGACCCAGTACTTC	CSVSVRGPTSGRETQYF
-	-	TRBV2	TRBJ1-4	TGTGCCGCCTGTCTGACTGACGGCGGTGAAAAACTGTTTTTT	CAACLTDGGEKLFF
-	many	TRBV4-2	TRBJ2-2	TGTGCCAGCAGCCAAGATCTCCCTTCTACCGGGGAGCTGTTTTTT	CASSQDLPSTGELFF
-	many	TRBV7-3	TRBJ2-5	TGTGCCAGCAGCTTAAGTCCCTCGGGGACCCAGTACTTC	CASSLSPSGTQYF
TRBD1	-	TRBV24-1	TRBJ2-2	TGTGCCACCAGCGCGGGACAGGGATCCACCGGGGAGCTGTTTTTT	CATSAGQGSTGELFF
TRBD2	many	TRBV4-3	TRBJ2-1	TGCGCCAGCAGCCAAACTAGCGGGAGGATTGGCTCCTACAATGAGCAGTTCTTC	CASSQTSGRIGSYNEQFF
-	many	TRBV6-5	TRBJ2-7	TGTGCCAGCGGCGATCCGGGACTCAGCTCCTACGAGCAGTACTTC	CASGDPGLSSYEQYF
-	many	TRBV4-1	TRBJ1-5	TGCGCCAGCAGCCAAGGGACAGACCTTCAGCCCCAGCATTTT	CASSQGTDLQPQHF
TRBD1	many	TRBV20-1	TRBJ2-4	TGCAGTGTATCAGACAGGGCAGGCACCAAAAACATTCAGTACTTC	CSVSDRAGTKNIQYF
TRBD1	many	TRBV7-2	TRBJ2-2	TGTGCCAGCAGCCTTCGGACAGGGCCCACCGGGGAGCTGTTTTTT	CASSLRTGPTGELFF
-	many	TRBV6-5	TRBJ1-3	TGTGCCAGCAGTTACGGGCAGGTCGGCTCTGGAAACACCATATATTTT	CASSYGQVGSGNTIYF
TRBD1	-	TRBV10-1	TRBJ2-5	TGCGCCAGCAGCCGGACAGGGGTGGGAGAGACCCAGTACTTC	CASSRTGVGETQYF
-	few	TRBV6-2/TRBV6-3	TRBJ2-4	TGTGCCAGCAGTTCGCTAGGCCTAGCCAAAAACATTCAGTACTTC	CASSSLGLAKNIQYF
TRBD1	many	TRBV20-1	TRBJ2-3	TGCAGTGCTAGAGATGCAGGACAGGTCACAGATACGCAGTATTTT	CSARDAGQVTDTQYF